These T cell receptor beta chains were read from a single sample in a study of CD8+CD57+ T cells in acquired aplastic anemia. Each CDR3 protein gets one entry after TCRdb re-called the reads with MiXCR. This table holds around 180,000 distinct CDR3 sequences, about 64% found once. Sequenced material: sorted CD4+, CD8+, or CD8+CD57+ T cells (not recorded which) from PBMCs. The receptors derive from a human donor in good health. Both conserved end residues are part of each CDR3. The D gene is left open where the match is weak. Only part of the rows carry a size: once, few, many, or a class if the clone is expanded.

j_call,v_call,d_call,clone_size,cdr3_aa,cdr3_nt
TRBJ2-7,TRBV2,TRBD2,NA,CASTGLAGGSYEQYF,TGTGCCAGTACGGGACTAGCGGGGGGCTCCTACGAGCAGTACTTC
TRBJ2-1,TRBV20-1,TRBD2,few,CSASPSGTYNEQFF,TGCAGTGCTAGTCCCAGCGGGACTTACAATGAGCAGTTCTTC
TRBJ2-1,TRBV5-1,NA,NA,CASSVASSSYNEQFF,TGTGCCAGCAGCGTAGCTTCTAGCTCCTACAATGAGCAGTTCTTC
TRBJ1-6,TRBV20-1,NA,few,CSARRTGWDSPLHF,TGCAGTGCTAGACGAACAGGGTGGGATTCACCCCTCCACTTT
TRBJ2-5,TRBV7-9,NA,once,CASSLTTGVETQYF,TGTGCCAGCAGCTTAACCACCGGGGTAGAGACCCAGTACTTC
TRBJ2-2,TRBV5-6,NA,once,CASSPRPGELFF,TGTGCCAGCAGTCCCAGGCCAGGGGAGCTGTTTTTT
TRBJ2-7,TRBV30,TRBD1,few,CAWNRQGAYEQYF,TGTGCCTGGAATCGGCAGGGGGCCTACGAGCAGTACTTC
TRBJ2-7,TRBV2,TRBD1,NA,CAHTRGTASYEQYF,TGTGCCCACACACGAGGGACAGCTAGTTACGAGCAGTACTTC
TRBJ2-7,TRBV2,TRBD2,NA,CASSSLAGVHEQYF,TGTGCCAGCAGCTCTCTAGCGGGGGTCCACGAGCAGTACTTC
TRBJ2-7,TRBV20-1,NA,NA,CSARDPLHRYEQYF,TGCAGTGCTAGAGATCCGTTACACCGTTACGAGCAGTACTTC
TRBJ2-5,TRBV19,NA,few,CASARGKRQETQYF,TGTGCCAGTGCTCGGGGAAAAAGACAAGAGACCCAGTACTTC
TRBJ1-6,TRBV20-1,TRBD1,NA,CSARPDRANSPLHF,TGCAGTGCTAGGCCCGACAGGGCCAATTCACCCCTCCACTTT
TRBJ2-7,TRBV2,TRBD2,NA,CASTGLAGVFEQYF,TGTGCCAGCACCGGACTAGCGGGAGTCTTCGAGCAGTACTTC
TRBJ1-5,TRBV19,NA,NA,CASKDDSANQPQHF,TGTGCCAGCAAAGACGACAGCGCTAATCAGCCCCAGCATTTT
TRBJ2-7,TRBV13,TRBD2,NA,CASSSLAVSSYEQYF,TGTGCCAGCAGCTCCCTAGCGGTAAGCTCCTACGAGCAGTACTTC
TRBJ1-2,TRBV6-1,NA,NA,CASSEYGYTF,TGTGCCAGCAGTGAATATGGCTACACCTTC
TRBJ1-4,TRBV2,NA,many,CASSTPRGMSEKLFF,TGTGCCAGCAGCACCCCACGGGGAATGAGTGAAAAACTGTTTTTT
TRBJ1-2,TRBV20-1,NA,many,CSARSWDTHGYTF,TGCAGTGCTAGATCCTGGGACACCCATGGCTACACCTTC
TRBJ2-1,TRBV7-9,NA,NA,CASSWLGDQIF,TGTGCCAGCAGCTGGCTCGGGGACCAAATCTTC
TRBJ1-4,TRBV7-9,NA,NA,CASSSVGGRNNEKLFF,TGTGCCAGCAGCTCAGTTGGGGGACGGAACAATGAAAAACTGTTTTTT
TRBJ1-2,TRBV5-4,NA,NA,CASSPAREVYGYTF,TGTGCCAGCAGCCCAGCGAGGGAGGTCTATGGCTACACCTTC
TRBJ2-3,TRBV10-3,TRBD2,NA,CAITRERADTQYF,TGTGCCATCACGCGGGAGCGAGCAGATACGCAGTATTTT
TRBJ2-1,TRBV5-6,NA,NA,CASSLSGGPNEQFF,TGTGCCAGCAGCTTGAGCGGTGGCCCAAATGAGCAGTTCTTC
TRBJ1-2,TRBV29-1,NA,NA,CSALTPTTRGYGYTF,TGCAGCGCCCTGACCCCCACCACGCGGGGCTATGGCTACACCTTC
TRBJ2-7,TRBV5-5,TRBD2,many,CASSDLAGGYEQYF,TGTGCCAGCAGCGATCTAGCGGGGGGTTACGAGCAGTACTTC
TRBJ2-7,TRBV29-1,TRBD2,NA,CSVGGGVHEQYF,TGCAGCGTTGGCGGGGGGGTCCACGAGCAGTACTTC
TRBJ1-1,TRBV7-9,NA,NA,CASSSWDTLNTEAFF,TGTGCCAGCAGCTCCTGGGACACCTTGAACACTGAAGCTTTCTTT
TRBJ2-7,TRBV2,NA,NA,CASSEARTEPPSYEQYF,TGTGCCAGCAGTGAAGCCCGGACGGAGCCTCCCTCCTACGAGCAGTACTTC
TRBJ2-7,TRBV29-1,NA,NA,CSVSGVDEQYF,TGCAGCGTCTCAGGGGTGGACGAGCAGTACTTC
TRBJ2-1,TRBV12-3/TRBV12-4,NA,NA,CASSYAAGEQFF,TGTGCCAGCAGTTACGCCGCAGGTGAGCAGTTCTTC
TRBJ2-1,TRBV7-8,NA,many,CASSLVLGSAEQFF,TGTGCCAGCAGCTTAGTGCTGGGTTCGGCTGAGCAGTTCTTC
TRBJ1-6,TRBV7-3,NA,few,CASSLGGLGSPLHF,TGTGCCAGCAGCTTGGGGGGGCTGGGTTCACCCCTCCACTTT